This is a list of T cell receptor beta chains from one sample in a study of post-analysis software for immune sequencing data. TCRdb processed the PCR reads anew with MiXCR; each CDR3 protein has one entry. The sample lists roughly 400,000 distinct CDR3 sequences, roughly 38% occurring once. The sequenced sample was blood. The receptors originated from a girl aged 2-10 years with multiple sclerosis. Both conserved end residues are part of each CDR3. D genes are given only for firm matches. Only some rows state a clone size, as once, few, many or a class for expanded clones.

CASRLVAGGPEDEQFF,TGTGCCAGCAGGCTGGTAGCGGGGGGGCCTGAGGATGAGCAGTTCTTC,NA,TRBD2,TRBV27,TRBJ2-1
CASSPGRGLPQETQYF,TGTGCCAGCAGTCCTGGACGGGGACTCCCCCAAGAGACCCAGTACTTC,few,NA,TRBV6-5,TRBJ2-5
CASSSFETQYF,TGTGCCAGCAGTTCCTTCGAGACCCAGTACTTC,once,NA,TRBV28,TRBJ2-5
CASSYPLIKAGGVTYEQYF,TGTGCCAGCAGTTACCCGTTGATAAAAGCGGGGGGGGTTACCTACGAGCAGTACTTC,NA,TRBD2,TRBV6-5,TRBJ2-7
CASSQDRSYNEQFF,TGCGCCAGCAGCCAAGATCGGTCTTACAATGAGCAGTTCTTC,NA,NA,TRBV4-3,TRBJ2-1
CASSLWGANEETQYF,TGTGCCAGCAGCTTATGGGGGGCGAACGAGGAGACCCAGTACTTC,NA,NA,TRBV7-9,TRBJ2-5
CASSLARAGGWYEQYF,TGCGCCAGCAGCTTAGCACGAGCGGGGGGTTGGTACGAGCAGTACTTC,NA,TRBD2,TRBV5-1,TRBJ2-7
CSASTWETQYF,TGCAGTGCTAGCACTTGGGAGACCCAGTACTTC,NA,NA,TRBV20-1,TRBJ2-5
CASSLFQYEQYF,TGTGCCAGCAGCTTGTTTCAGTACGAGCAGTACTTC,few,NA,TRBV5-8,TRBJ2-7
CSAPPDTTAYGYTF,TGCAGTGCCCCACCTGACACCACCGCATATGGCTACACCTTC,NA,NA,TRBV20-1,TRBJ1-2
CASSLQPRDYGYTF,TGTGCCAGCAGTTTACAGCCGAGGGACTATGGCTACACCTTC,NA,NA,TRBV28,TRBJ1-2
CASSETSGVEETQYF,TGTGCCAGCAGTGAGACTAGCGGGGTTGAAGAGACCCAGTACTTC,NA,TRBD2,TRBV11-2,TRBJ2-5
CASSQGGTEHPRPNNQPQHF,TGCGCCAGCAGCCAGGGTGGGACAGAACATCCTCGCCCTAACAATCAGCCCCAGCATTTT,NA,TRBD1,TRBV5-1,TRBJ1-5
CSVSALNEQFF,TGCAGCGTCTCGGCCCTCAATGAGCAGTTCTTC,few,NA,TRBV29-1,TRBJ2-1
CSASARAHYEQYF,TGCAGTGCTAGTGCTAGGGCACACTACGAGCAGTACTTC,NA,NA,TRBV20-1,TRBJ2-7
CSVGGQSTDTQYF,TGCAGCGTGGGGGGCCAGAGCACAGATACGCAGTATTTT,NA,NA,TRBV29-1,TRBJ2-3
CASRGVPGTGEEKLFF,TGTGCCAGCAGAGGAGTTCCCGGGACAGGGGAAGAAAAACTGTTTTTT,NA,TRBD1,TRBV6-1,TRBJ1-4
CASSRWTGSDEQYF,TGTGCCAGCAGCCGATGGACAGGGTCCGACGAGCAGTACTTC,few,TRBD1,TRBV7-2,TRBJ2-7
CASSEAQGDQPQHF,TGTGCCAGCTCGGAGGCACAGGGAGATCAGCCCCAGCATTTT,NA,NA,TRBV18,TRBJ1-5
CASSPEEYQNEKLFF,TGTGCCAGCAGCCCGGAGGAGTACCAGAATGAAAAACTGTTTTTT,NA,NA,TRBV7-9,TRBJ1-4
CATSRDKGPVNTEAFF,TGTGCCACCAGCAGAGATAAGGGGCCGGTGAACACTGAAGCTTTCTTT,NA,NA,TRBV15,TRBJ1-1
CASSLTSGSRYEQFF,TGTGCCAGCAGCCTGACTAGCGGGAGTCGCTATGAGCAGTTCTTC,few,TRBD2,TRBV5-5,TRBJ2-1
CASSPRLAGGALIAKNIQYF,TGTGCCAGCAGTCCTCGACTAGCAGGGGGGGCCTTAATAGCCAAAAACATTCAGTACTTC,NA,NA,TRBV6-5,TRBJ2-4
CASSSSSGSGADTQYF,TGTGCCAGCAGCTCCTCTAGCGGGAGCGGCGCAGATACGCAGTATTTT,NA,TRBD2,TRBV7-2,TRBJ2-3
CASSLTPQANTEAFF,TGTGCCAGCAGTTTGACTCCACAGGCGAACACTGAAGCTTTCTTT,NA,NA,TRBV5-5,TRBJ1-1
CASSVGASPYEQYF,TGTGCCAGCAGCGTAGGCGCGTCCCCCTACGAGCAGTACTTC,few,NA,TRBV9,TRBJ2-7
CASSFLQAGIYGYTF,TGTGCCAGCAGTTTTCTACAGGCGGGGATCTATGGCTACACCTTC,few,NA,TRBV28,TRBJ1-2
CASSQTNFRVSYGYTF,TGTGCCAGCAGCCAAACCAATTTCAGGGTGAGCTATGGCTACACCTTC,NA,NA,TRBV12-3/TRBV12-4,TRBJ1-2
CASSQGSGTGGVNTQYF,TGCGCCAGCAGCCAAGGCTCCGGGACAGGGGGTGTAAATACGCAGTATTTT,few,TRBD1,TRBV4-1,TRBJ2-3
CASSRTSGGPVYEQYF,TGTGCCAGCAGTCGGACTAGCGGGGGGCCGGTCTACGAGCAGTACTTC,NA,TRBD2,TRBV6-5,TRBJ2-7
CASSLRRASSYNEQFF,TGTGCCAGCAGCCTAAGGAGGGCAAGCTCCTACAATGAGCAGTTCTTC,NA,NA,TRBV7-3,TRBJ2-1
CAGSEARSGRSYNEQFF,TGTGCCGGCAGTGAAGCGCGCAGCGGCAGATCCTACAATGAGCAGTTCTTC,NA,NA,TRBV6-1,TRBJ2-1
CASSLRRGTNTGELFF,TGTGCCAGCAGTTTAAGGCGCGGGACGAACACCGGGGAGCTGTTTTTT,few,NA,TRBV12-3/TRBV12-4,TRBJ2-2
CSVEDQQAQETQYF,TGCAGCGTTGAAGATCAGCAGGCGCAGGAGACCCAGTACTTC,NA,NA,TRBV29-1,TRBJ2-5
CASSLAFSGQAPYEQYF,TGTGCCAGCAGCTTGGCGTTTTCTGGACAGGCACCCTACGAGCAGTACTTC,few,TRBD1,TRBV5-5,TRBJ2-7
CASSQEGQGREAFF,TGCGCCAGCAGCCAAGAGGGACAGGGGCGGGAAGCTTTCTTT,NA,TRBD1,TRBV4-1,TRBJ1-1
CSARTPGWRNEQYF,TGCAGTGCTAGGACCCCAGGGTGGAGAAACGAGCAGTACTTC,NA,NA,TRBV20-1,TRBJ2-7
CASSLGQGTDTEAFF,TGCGCCAGCAGCCTCGGACAGGGAACGGACACTGAAGCTTTCTTT,NA,TRBD1,TRBV5-1,TRBJ1-1
CASSFVRGVVRETQYF,TGTGCCAGCAGTTTTGTAAGGGGGGTAGTCCGGGAGACCCAGTACTTC,few,NA,TRBV28,TRBJ2-5
CSAVPGTGTSYEQYF,TGCAGTGCTGTTCCCGGCACAGGGACCTCCTACGAGCAGTACTTC,few,NA,TRBV20-1,TRBJ2-7
CASSLDLGDTEAFF,TGCGCCAGCAGCTTGGACCTTGGGGACACTGAAGCTTTCTTT,NA,NA,TRBV5-1,TRBJ1-1
CSAQQSSYNEQFF,TGCAGCGCTCAGCAGAGCTCCTACAATGAGCAGTTCTTC,few,NA,TRBV29-1,TRBJ2-1
CSAATGQETQYF,TGCAGCGCGGCTACAGGGCAAGAGACCCAGTACTTC,few,NA,TRBV29-1,TRBJ2-5
CASGDAGAGSYTF,TGTGCCAGCGGCGACGCAGGGGCCGGTTCGTACACCTTC,NA,NA,TRBV12-3/TRBV12-4,TRBJ1-2
CASSYGLKGEFSGYTF,TGTGCCAGCAGTTACGGTTTGAAGGGGGAGTTTAGCGGCTACACCTTC,many,NA,TRBV6-5,TRBJ1-2
CASIPSRAGGVRNQPQHF,TGTGCCAGCATCCCCTCCAGGGCAGGAGGTGTGCGCAATCAGCCCCAGCATTTT,few,NA,TRBV12-3/TRBV12-4,TRBJ1-5
CASSLYTGGDYGYTF,TGTGCCAGCAGCTTATACACAGGGGGTGACTATGGCTACACCTTC,NA,TRBD1,TRBV7-9,TRBJ1-2
CASSYLGREFF,TGTGCCAGCAGTTACCTAGGACGGGAGTTCTTC,NA,NA,TRBV6-5,TRBJ2-1
CASSSMGVFNYGYTF,TGCGCCAGCAGCTCAATGGGGGTTTTTAACTATGGCTACACCTTC,few,NA,TRBV5-1,TRBJ1-2
CASSLERQGYRNIQYF,TGTGCCAGCAGCTTAGAGAGACAGGGATATCGGAACATTCAGTACTTC,NA,TRBD1,TRBV7-9,TRBJ2-4
CSAPQGGNEKLFF,TGCAGTGCACCGCAGGGGGGAAATGAAAAACTGTTTTTT,NA,TRBD1,TRBV20-1,TRBJ1-4
CASSLGLAGLTSYEQYF,TGTGCCAGCAGCTTAGGCCTAGCGGGATTAACCTCCTACGAGCAGTACTTC,few,TRBD2,TRBV7-9,TRBJ2-7
CASSSLATPNTEAFF,TGTGCCAGCAGCTCCCTCGCTACACCTAACACTGAAGCTTTCTTT,NA,NA,TRBV7-9,TRBJ1-1
CSARGRPGTAYEQYF,TGCAGTGCTAGAGGCCGCCCCGGGACAGCCTACGAGCAGTACTTC,NA,TRBD1,TRBV20-1,TRBJ2-7
CASSQTSGRAEEQFF,TGTGCCAGCAGTCAAACTAGCGGGAGGGCCGAAGAGCAGTTCTTC,NA,TRBD2,TRBV2,TRBJ2-1
CSARGLAGVLHEQFF,TGCAGTGCTAGAGGGCTAGCGGGAGTTTTACATGAGCAGTTCTTC,NA,TRBD2,TRBV20-1,TRBJ2-1
CSARVPAREQYF,TGCAGTGCTAGAGTCCCAGCCCGCGAGCAGTACTTC,NA,NA,TRBV20-1,TRBJ2-7